This TCR beta chain was recorded in a study of T cell responses to AZD1222 COVID-19 vaccine. About the research overall: Pooling of second doses given at about 4 or about 12 weeks was done.

Concerning this clone: Its antigen is not identified.

This table comes from immunoSEQ multiplex PCR, and its TCRdb copy is limited to in-frame clones, with some not included. The table records about 130,000 clones, 70% to 90% of them present only once. Germline V gene data show CDR1 as SGHRS and CDR2 as YFSETQ. The CDR3 loop spans 13 amino acids. V was cut by 4 bases and J by 7 bases, with 11 bases left in between. Overall study results and limits: Repertoires were collected only later (after the peak T cell response had occurred). Just six AZD1222 recipients were seropositive at baseline.

The specimen was peripheral blood, collected on day 0 of AZD1222 vaccination. The sequence came from an adult in good health. This chain uses TRBV5-1 with TRBJ2-2, with D perhaps matching TRBD1 (6 bases). Written as DNA, the CDR3 is TGCGCCAGCAGCCCGAGACAGGTCGGGGAGCTGTTTTTT. Its protein is CASSPRQVGELFF.